This is a list of T cell receptor beta chains from one sample in a study of vaccination and CD4 T cells after COVID-19. TCRdb independently ran MiXCR on the PCR reads; one entry per CDR3 protein. The sample lists 15,000 or so distinct CDR3 sequences, 45% to 65% occurring once. No antigen is known for these receptors. The sample here was cultured CD4+ T cells from blood, taken after SARS-CoV-2 vaccination. The receptors were gathered from a human donor with COVID-19. Each CDR3 is given with its conserved first and last residue. D genes are given only for firm matches. Some rows mark clone size as missing; the rest say once, few, many or name a class of expanded clone.

j_call: TRBJ1-4; d_call: TRBD1; v_call: TRBV28; clone_size: .; cdr3_nt: TGTGCCAGCAGGGGACAGGCGGCTGAAAAACTGTTTTTT; cdr3_aa: CASRGQAAEKLFF
j_call: TRBJ2-2; d_call: .; v_call: TRBV20-1; clone_size: once; cdr3_nt: TGCAGTGCCGGTCAAACAGGGAAGGGCACCGGGGAGCTGTTTTTT; cdr3_aa: CSAGQTGKGTGELFF
j_call: TRBJ1-2; d_call: .; v_call: TRBV27; clone_size: few; cdr3_nt: TGTGCCAGCAGAGGGCAGCTTCCCTTCTATGGCTACACCTTC; cdr3_aa: CASRGQLPFYGYTF
j_call: TRBJ1-2; d_call: .; v_call: TRBV6-1; clone_size: few; cdr3_nt: TGTGCCAGCAGTGAAGCGGGGCTGTATGGCTACACCTTC; cdr3_aa: CASSEAGLYGYTF
j_call: TRBJ2-5; d_call: .; v_call: TRBV7-9; clone_size: .; cdr3_nt: TGTGCCAGCGGCCCGCCCCTGGTCGGGGAGACCCAGTACTTC; cdr3_aa: CASGPPLVGETQYF
j_call: TRBJ1-5; d_call: .; v_call: TRBV10-2; clone_size: few; cdr3_nt: TGCGCCAGCCACAAAACGGAGTCTCCCAGCAATCAGCCCCAGCATTTT; cdr3_aa: CASHKTESPSNQPQHF
j_call: TRBJ1-2; d_call: .; v_call: TRBV6-2/TRBV6-3; clone_size: .; cdr3_nt: TGTGCCAGCAGTTACGTACGGAATGGCTACACCTTC; cdr3_aa: CASSYVRNGYTF
j_call: TRBJ2-5; d_call: TRBD1; v_call: TRBV7-8; clone_size: few; cdr3_nt: TGTGCCAGCAGCTTAGCCCTAGACAGGGCAGAGACCCAGTACTTC; cdr3_aa: CASSLALDRAETQYF
j_call: TRBJ1-2; d_call: .; v_call: TRBV19; clone_size: .; cdr3_nt: TGTGCCAGTAGTAGAGACCCGAGGAGCTATGGCTACACCTTC; cdr3_aa: CASSRDPRSYGYTF
j_call: TRBJ2-3; d_call: .; v_call: TRBV7-9; clone_size: .; cdr3_nt: TGTGCCAGCAGCCGGCCCCGGGCCATGGGAACAGATACGCAGTATTTT; cdr3_aa: CASSRPRAMGTDTQYF
j_call: TRBJ1-5; d_call: .; v_call: TRBV2; clone_size: few; cdr3_nt: TGTGCCAGCAGTGGGCCCAATCAGCCCCAGCATTTT; cdr3_aa: CASSGPNQPQHF
j_call: TRBJ1-5; d_call: .; v_call: TRBV6-5; clone_size: few; cdr3_nt: TGTGCCAGCAGTTACGATAGCAATCAGCCCCAGCATTTT; cdr3_aa: CASSYDSNQPQHF
j_call: TRBJ2-5; d_call: .; v_call: TRBV19; clone_size: .; cdr3_nt: TGTGCCAGTAGTTTCAATGGGGAGACCCAGTACTTC; cdr3_aa: CASSFNGETQYF
j_call: TRBJ1-6; d_call: TRBD1; v_call: TRBV6-2/TRBV6-3; clone_size: .; cdr3_nt: TGTGCCAGCACCTTTGGATACAGGACAGGGCAGAGTAATTCACCCCTCCACTTT; cdr3_aa: CASTFGYRTGQSNSPLHF
j_call: TRBJ2-5; d_call: .; v_call: TRBV19; clone_size: .; cdr3_nt: TGTGCCAGTAGTATTCATCGGGGGGCTACGGGGGAGACCCAGTACTTC; cdr3_aa: CASSIHRGATGETQYF
j_call: TRBJ2-5; d_call: TRBD2; v_call: TRBV7-6; clone_size: .; cdr3_nt: TGTGCTAGCAGCTTAGCAACTAGCGGGGGCCAAGAGACCCAGTACTTC; cdr3_aa: CASSLATSGGQETQYF
j_call: TRBJ1-6; d_call: TRBD1; v_call: TRBV20-1; clone_size: few; cdr3_nt: TGCAGTGCCACACCTACCGGGACAGGGCCCGGATCCTATAATTCACCCCTCCACTTT; cdr3_aa: CSATPTGTGPGSYNSPLHF
j_call: TRBJ2-2; d_call: .; v_call: TRBV6-5; clone_size: .; cdr3_nt: TGTGCCAGCGGTTTAGGGGGGGGCCTTACCGGGGAGCTGTTTTTT; cdr3_aa: CASGLGGGLTGELFF
j_call: TRBJ1-4; d_call: .; v_call: TRBV6-9; clone_size: .; cdr3_nt: TGTGCCAGCATCTGGGCCCCACCGGATGAAAAACTGTTTTTT; cdr3_aa: CASIWAPPDEKLFF
j_call: TRBJ1-1; d_call: TRBD1; v_call: TRBV5-4; clone_size: once; cdr3_nt: TGTGCCAGCAGCTCGACAGGGGCCTCTCGGGGAGAAGCTTTCTTT; cdr3_aa: CASSSTGASRGEAFF
j_call: TRBJ1-6; d_call: TRBD1; v_call: TRBV7-2; clone_size: .; cdr3_nt: TGTGCCAGCAGCCGGGGACAGACCAATTCACCCCTCCACTTT; cdr3_aa: CASSRGQTNSPLHF